A single T cell receptor beta chain is shown here with its context. These data come from a study of T cell changes during pregnancy in multiple sclerosis. V was shortened by 6 bases and J by 12 bases, with 14 bases between the two germline ends. This CDR3 comprises 11 residues. In germline, CDR1 is DFQATT, CDR2 SNEGSKA (reference sequence). TCRdb's copy holds only in-frame clones and misses some; the assay was immunoSEQ multiplex PCR. The table shows 60,000 to 65,000 clones, with about 92% occurring only once. The TCR originated in a female donor in good health, enrolled as a control in a pregnancy study. V gene TRBV20-1 combines with J gene TRBJ1-4, with D unresolved. The specimen was peripheral blood, collected in the second trimester of pregnancy. DNA of the CDR3: TGCAGTGCCCTCCTTCTTCCTCAACTGTTTTTT. Residues: CSALLLPQLFF.